This T cell receptor beta chain came from a study of shared clonotypes between healthy human individuals. Study information: The study used three CD4 naive, three CD4 memory, two CD8 naive and one CD8 memory plate per donor. Study-level points and caveats: Estimated clonotype richness was generally higher in naive than memory subsets.

Per sorted-subset replicate PCR, input was around 220 ng DNA, representing some 30,000 T cell genomes. Sequencing used immunoSEQ multiplex PCR; TCRdb keeps in-frame clones, though not all of them. This table has around 2,100,000 clones, 85% to 95% appearing once. CDR1 and CDR2 (germline): MNHEY, SMNVEV (reference sequence). CDR3 size: 17 residues. Trimming took 0 bases from V and 8 from J; bases not matched to a gene: 11. As concerns this clone: The antigen is unknown.

Naive CD8 isolation took CD45RO-negative cells positively selected for CCR7 and excluded terminally differentiated effector memory CD45RA+ cells. This TCR came from a man aged 18 to 30 in good health. Material: naive CD8+ T cells sorted from blood. The rearrangement joins TRBV27 to TRBJ2-1; TRBD2 matches 9 bases. The DNA of the CDR3 is TGTGCCAGCAGTTTATCGGCGGGAGGGCCTTATTTCGATGAGCAGTTCTTC. It is translated as CASSLSAGGPYFDEQFF.